Here is one T cell receptor (beta chain) with its context. V dropped 6 bases and J dropped 4; count of bases not matched to a gene: 13. The CDR3 length is 18 residues. The V gene's germline CDR1 is LNHDA and CDR2 SQIVND (reference sequence). These data belong to a study of blood T cell repertoires in COVID-19. In the study overall: The analysed material was cDNA or gDNA that came from T cells, B-cell-depleted T cells, or PBMCs.

Methods used by the authors: Reference gene primer amplification gave estimated nucleated cell counts. Assay used: immunoSEQ multiplex PCR; TCRdb lists only in-frame clones, some missing. Clonal size and the V and J genes are those of that table, whereas D and trimming came from the DNA. The data contain about 100,000 clones, more than 70% of them seen just once; the ten biggest clones take up roughly 13%. The sequence was obtained from a human donor in a cohort sampled during active COVID-19. V is TRBV19 and J is TRBJ1-5, with 12 bases that match TRBD1. Sequenced: peripheral blood. In DNA, the CDR3 is TGTGCCAGTAGCCCGGGACAGGGGGCCCAGGGTGAAAATCAGCCCCAGCATTTT. It yields the protein CASSPGQGAQGENQPQHF. Based on the CDR3 plus reference TRBV19 and TRBJ1-5, the full variable domain is DGGITQSPKYLFRKEGQNVTLSCEQNLNHDAMYWYRQDPGQGLRLIYYSQIVNDFQKGDIAEGYSVSREKKESFPLTVTSAQKNPTAFYLCASSPGQGAQGENQPQHFGDGTRLSIL.